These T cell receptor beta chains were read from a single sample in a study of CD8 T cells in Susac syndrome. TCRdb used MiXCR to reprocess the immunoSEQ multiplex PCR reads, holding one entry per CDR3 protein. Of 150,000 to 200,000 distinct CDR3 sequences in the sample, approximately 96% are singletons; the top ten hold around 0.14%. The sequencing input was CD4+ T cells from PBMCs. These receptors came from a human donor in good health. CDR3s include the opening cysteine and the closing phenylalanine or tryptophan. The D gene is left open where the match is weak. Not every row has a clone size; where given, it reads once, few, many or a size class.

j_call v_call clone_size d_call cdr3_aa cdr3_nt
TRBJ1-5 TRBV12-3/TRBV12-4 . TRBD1 CASSSGTGVQPQHF TGTGCCAGCAGTTCCGGGACAGGGGTGCAGCCCCAGCATTTT
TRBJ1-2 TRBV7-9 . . CASSLSSVGYTF TGTGCCAGCAGCTTAAGTTCGGTCGGCTACACCTTC
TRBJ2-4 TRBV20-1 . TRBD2 CSASLPVSGGIQYF TGCAGTGCTAGCCTGCCGGTCTCGGGGGGCATTCAGTACTTC
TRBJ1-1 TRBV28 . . CASRGQLMNTEAFF TGTGCCAGCAGGGGACAATTAATGAACACTGAAGCTTTCTTT
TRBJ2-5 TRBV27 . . CASSLSGFGETQYF TGTGCCAGCAGTTTATCGGGGTTTGGGGAGACCCAGTACTTC
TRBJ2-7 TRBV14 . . CASSQAQPGKQYF TGTGCCAGCAGCCAAGCCCAACCCGGGAAGCAGTACTTC
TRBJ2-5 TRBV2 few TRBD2 CASSRGGQETQYF TGTGCCAGCAGTCGCGGGGGGCAAGAGACCCAGTACTTC
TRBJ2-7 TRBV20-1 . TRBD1 CSASPSTGGDSEQYF TGCAGTGCTAGTCCTTCGACAGGGGGAGACAGCGAGCAGTACTTC
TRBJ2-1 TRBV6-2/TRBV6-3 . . CASRDGLNEQFF TGTGCCAGTAGGGACGGATTAAATGAGCAGTTCTTC
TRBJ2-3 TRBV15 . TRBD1 CATSRPGQQADTQYF TGTGCCACCAGCAGGCCGGGACAGCAAGCAGATACGCAGTATTTT
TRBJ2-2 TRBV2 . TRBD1 CASTDRASTGELFF TGTGCCAGCACCGACAGGGCTAGCACCGGGGAGCTGTTTTTT
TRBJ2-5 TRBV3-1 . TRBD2 CASSQADWRGQETQYF TGTGCCAGCAGCCAAGCGGATTGGCGGGGGCAAGAGACCCAGTACTTC
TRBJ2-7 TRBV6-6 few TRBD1 CASRLGQGTYEQYF TGTGCCAGCAGATTGGGACAGGGTACCTACGAGCAGTACTTC
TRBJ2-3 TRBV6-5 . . CASSWGRTALDTQYF TGTGCCAGCAGTTGGGGACGGACCGCACTAGATACGCAGTATTTT
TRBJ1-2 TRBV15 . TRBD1 CATSSDRGGHGYTF TGTGCCACCAGCAGTGACAGGGGAGGCCATGGCTACACCTTC
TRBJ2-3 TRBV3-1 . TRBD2 CASSQDTPLRAGSTDTQYF TGTGCCAGCAGCCAAGATACCCCCCTTAGAGCGGGAAGCACAGATACGCAGTATTTT
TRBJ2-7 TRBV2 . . CASGYGHATYEQYF TGTGCCAGCGGCTACGGACACGCTACCTACGAGCAGTACTTC
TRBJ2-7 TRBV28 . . CASSLPSRDEQYF TGTGCCAGCAGTTTACCGTCGAGAGACGAGCAGTACTTC
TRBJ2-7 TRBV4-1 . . CASSQANRPHEQYF TGCGCCAGCAGCCAGGCAAATCGTCCACACGAGCAGTACTTC
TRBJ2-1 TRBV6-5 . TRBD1 CASSYSITGGKYNEQFF TGTGCCAGCAGTTACTCGATAACAGGGGGTAAATACAATGAGCAGTTCTTC
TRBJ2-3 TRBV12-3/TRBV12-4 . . CASGSDLKAQYF TGTGCCAGCGGATCGGACCTAAAGGCGCAGTATTTT
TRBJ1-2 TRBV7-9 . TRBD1 CASSLAGGTGHGYTF TGTGCCAGCAGCTTAGCGGGGGGGACAGGACATGGCTACACCTTC
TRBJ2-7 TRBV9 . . CASSVAGSEQYF TGTGCCAGCAGCGTAGCAGGGTCCGAGCAGTACTTC
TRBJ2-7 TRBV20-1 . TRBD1 CSAVRDRLYEQYF TGCAGTGCGGTCCGGGACAGGTTGTACGAGCAGTACTTC
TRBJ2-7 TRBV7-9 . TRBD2 CASRVAGDYEQYF TGTGCCAGCCGCGTAGCGGGAGACTACGAGCAGTACTTC
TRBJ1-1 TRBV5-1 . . CASSLERREVGTEAFF TGCGCCAGCAGCTTGGAACGGAGAGAGGTTGGCACTGAAGCTTTCTTT
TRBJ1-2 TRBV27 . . CASKILNREGGYTF TGTGCCAGCAAAATATTGAACAGAGAAGGTGGCTACACCTTC